One sample yielded the 27 T cell receptor beta chains listed below, sequenced in a study of blood T cells in healthy people across ages. A second PCR of 7 to 11 cycles used a sample-barcoded 5' primer and a J-beta primer mix. TCRdb independently ran MiXCR on the 5' RACE reads; one entry per CDR3 protein. The sample contains 1.5 million to 2 million distinct CDR3 sequences, roughly 50% of which appear only once. The specimen sequenced was blood. These receptors all stem from a middle-aged woman in good health.

This clonotype was observed a handful of times. The junction does not match germline at one end; this may be a read error. The chain links TRBV5-1 to TRBJ2-1; 8 positions agree with TRBD1. Germline loops: CDR1 SGHRS, CDR2 YFSETQ. CDR3 length: 15 residues. DNA of the CDR3: TGTGCCAGCAGCTTGGGCGACAGGGGATACAATGAGCAGTTCTTC. Translating gives CASSLGDRGYNEQFF. The full variable domain, in which reference TRBV5-1 and TRBJ2-1 provide the parts outside the CDR3, is KAGVTQTPRYLIKTRGQQVTLSCSPISGHRSVSWYQQTPGQGLQFLFEYFSETQRNKGNFPGRFSGRQFSNSRSEMNVSTLELGDSALYLCASSLGDRGYNEQFFGPGTRLTVL.

This clonotype has only a few counts. The chain couples TRBV7-2 to TRBJ2-1; D possibly corresponds to TRBD1 (6 bases). This CDR3 is 16 amino acids long. Germline values: CDR1 SGHTA, CDR2 FQGNSA. V was trimmed by 1 base and J by 5 bases, leaving 15 bases between them. In nucleotides, the CDR3 is TGTGCCAGCAGCTTAGGGGGCCAGGGGTTTAACAATGAGCAGTTCTTC. This gives the protein CASSLGGQGFNNEQFF. Together with reference TRBV7-2 and TRBJ2-1, the CDR3 gives the full variable domain: GAGVSQSPSNKVTEKGKDVELRCDPISGHTALYWYRQSLGQGLEFLIYFQGNSAPDKSGLPSDRFSAERTGGSVSTLTIQRTQQEDSAVYLCASSLGGQGFNNEQFFGPGTRLTVL.

The chain joins TRBV7-2 to TRBJ2-5, with a possible D match to TRBD1 (5 bases). The CDR3 has 13 amino acids. Trimming stripped 4 bases from V and 11 bases from J, with 17 bases between. The germline V gene has CDR1 SGHTA and CDR2 FQGNSA. The CDR3 DNA sequence: TGTGCCAGCAGCTCAGGCAGGGTCTCCGGGCAGTACTTC. Protein: CASSSGRVSGQYF.

The chain carries TRBV12-3 or TRBV12-4 and TRBJ2-3, with 10 nucleotides matching TRBD2. This CDR3 has 17 amino acids. J was trimmed by 0 bases and V by 3 bases; bases with no gene match: 6. This CDR3 is CASSFSGGPASTDTQYF. The CDR3 bases are TGTGCCAGCAGTTTTAGCGGGGGGCCTGCTAGCACAGATACGCAGTATTTT.

The chain uses TRBV5-1 and TRBJ2-7, with D maybe TRBD2 (5 bases). This CDR3 spans 12 amino acids. The V end lost 1 base, the J end lost 7 bases, and 9 bases lay between the germline ends. CDR1 and CDR2 from the germline V gene are SGHRS and YFSETQ. CDR3 loop: CASSLYGNEQYF. CDR3 DNA sequence: TGCGCCAGCAGCTTGTACGGGAATGAGCAGTACTTC.

This chain links TRBV20-1 with TRBJ1-1; D might be TRBD1 (5 bases). The V gene's germline CDR1 is DFQATT and CDR2 SNEGSKA (reference sequence). V was trimmed by 1 base and J by 10 bases, leaving 13 bases between them. There are 12 residues in the CDR3. The CDR3 is CSARVRGWGAFF. The CDR3 bases are TGCAGTGCTAGAGTGAGGGGATGGGGAGCTTTCTTT.

This clonotype appeared a few times. V usage is TRBV7-2 and J usage is TRBJ2-3; D might be TRBD2 (5 bases). V dropped 3 bases and J dropped 0 bases, with 13 bases sitting between them. CDR1 is SGHTA and CDR2 is FQGNSA in the germline V gene. The CDR3 has 16 residues. CDR3 in DNA: TGTGCCAGCAGCTTTAGCTTGCGGGTTAGCACAGATACGCAGTATTTT. Amino acids: CASSFSLRVSTDTQYF.

The sample holds one count of this clonotype. V gene TRBV12-5 combines with J gene TRBJ2-5; either TRBD1 or TRBD2 may supply D (7 bases each). Trimming left V 1 base short and J 11 bases short, with 17 bases between. CDR1 and CDR2 (germline): LGHNT, FRNRAP. This CDR3 has 14 residues. The chain's CDR3 is CASGLGQGGGEQYF. CDR3 coding DNA: TGTGCTAGTGGTTTGGGACAGGGAGGGGGTGAGCAGTACTTC. The entire variable domain, with the rest obtained from reference TRBV12-5 and TRBJ2-5, is as follows: DARVTQTPRHKVTEMGQEVTMRCQPILGHNTVFWYRQTMMQGLELLAYFRNRAPLDDSGMPKDRFSAEMPDATLATLKIQPSEPRDSAVYFCASGLGQGGGEQYFGPGTRLLVL.

This clonotype has a handful of counts. This rearrangement joins TRBV4-1 to TRBJ2-6, with a tentative D call TRBD1 (6 bases). The CDR3 consists of 16 residues. CDR1 is MGHRA and CDR2 is YSYEKL in the germline V gene. The V and J ends lost 2 bases and 4 bases respectively, with 12 bases between them. In nucleotides, the CDR3 is TGCGCCAGCAGCCAAAACCAGGGGTCCGGGGCCAACGTCCTGACTTTC. It yields the protein CASSQNQGSGANVLTF.

The rearrangement links TRBV2 to TRBJ2-3; TRBD2 might be the D (6 bases). V dropped 5 bases and J dropped 2 bases, with 14 bases sitting between them. CDR1 and CDR2 from the germline V gene are SNHLY and FYNNEI. There are 15 residues in the CDR3. DNA for the CDR3: TGTGCCAGCAGTACCCCAACTAGCCTCACAGATACGCAGTATTTT. This translates into CASSTPTSLTDTQYF.

The chain uses TRBV29-1 and TRBJ2-1; possible D gene TRBD1, 5 bases. Germline V gene sequence: CDR1 SQVTM, CDR2 ANQGSEA. Trimming took 1 base from V and 1 from J, leaving 11 bases between them. The CDR3 is 15 residues long. In DNA form, the CDR3 reads TGCAGCGTTGAAGTACGGCAGGGTTCCTACAATGAGCAGTTCTTC. This gives the protein CSVEVRQGSYNEQFF.

The CDR3 here is CASSYGGGRDEQFF. The CDR3 DNA sequence: TGTGCCAGCAGCTACGGTGGGGGGCGAGATGAGCAGTTCTTC. The chain combines TRBV7-2 with TRBJ2-1, with D perhaps matching TRBD1 or TRBD2 (6 bases each). The CDR3 consists of 14 residues. V dropped 4 bases and J dropped 8 bases, with 15 bases sitting between them. Per the germline V gene, CDR1 is SGHTA and CDR2 is FQGNSA.

This chain connects TRBV4-3 to TRBJ1-4; possibly TRBD1 for D (5 bases). Germline loops: CDR1 LGHNA, CDR2 YSLEER. Deletions cut 4 bases from V and 8 bases from J, with 32 bases between. There are 20 residues in the CDR3. CDR3 sequence: CASSPHISQGRAQGIEKLFF. The DNA for the CDR3 is TGCGCCAGCAGCCCACATATCTCCCAGGGAAGGGCACAAGGTATAGAAAAACTGTTTTTT.

Remarks on this clonotype: One junction end disagrees with the germline gene, perhaps due to a read error. V and J are TRBV27 and TRBJ1-2, with 7 positions matching TRBD1. The CDR3 length is 14 residues. Germline V gives CDR1 MNHEY, CDR2 SMNVEV (reference sequence). The CDR3 region is CASSLQGGTDGYTF. CDR3 sequence (DNA): TGTGCCAGCAGTTTACAGGGGGGAACGGATGGTTACACCTTC.

This sequence joins TRBV7-2 and TRBJ2-7; D is undetermined. V gave up 3 bases and J gave up 0 bases, with 24 bases separating them. Germline CDR1 reads SGHTA; CDR2 reads FQGNSA. This CDR3 has 19 residues. Here the CDR3 DNA reads TGTGCCAGCAGCTTCCACGCAAAGGGCCGATCATCTAGCTCCTACGAGCAGTACTTC. It yields the protein CASSFHAKGRSSSSYEQYF.

V usage is TRBV7-2 and J usage is TRBJ2-1; no definite D call. The CDR3 loop spans 15 amino acids. Trimming removed 4 bases at V and 0 bases at J, with 10 bases between. In germline, CDR1 is SGHTA, CDR2 FQGNSA. The CDR3 DNA sequence: TGTGCCAGCAGCTCTATGGACCACTCCTACAATGAGCAGTTCTTC. Amino acids: CASSSMDHSYNEQFF.

J is TRBJ1-1 and V is TRBV18, with D possibly being TRBD1 (5 bases). In germline, CDR1 is KGHSH, CDR2 LQKENI. The CDR3 consists of 15 residues. Trimming took off 2 bases at V and 1 base at J, with 11 bases between the two ends. For the CDR3, the DNA is TGTGCCAGCTCACCAGTCCAGGGCCAGAACACTGAAGCTTTCTTT. This sequence encodes CASSPVQGQNTEAFF.

This clonotype was seen a single time. V is TRBV28 and J is TRBJ1-6; the match to TRBD1 covers 8 bases. Trimming at V came to 3 bases and at J to 4 bases, leaving 2 bases not matched to a gene. Germline V gene sequence: CDR1 MDHEN, CDR2 SYDVKM. This CDR3 spans 15 amino acids. CDR3 region: CASSFQGAYNSPLHF. CDR3 nucleotide sequence: TGTGCCAGCAGTTTCCAGGGGGCGTATAATTCACCCCTCCACTTT.

With regard to this clonotype: Since a much larger clone is just one base distant, this may be a read error. This chain connects TRBV28 to TRBJ1-2, with TRBD1 matching over 9 bases. The CDR3 is 13 residues long. After removal of 6 bases from V and 5 bases from J, the junction contained 4 bases not matched to a gene. CDR1 and CDR2 (germline): MDHEN, SYDVKM. CDR3 DNA: TGTGCCAGCAGGGGGACAGGGAAATATGGCTACACCTTC. This encodes CASRGTGKYGYTF.

This clonotype has a handful of counts. The rearrangement joins TRBV20-1 to TRBJ2-5; D is possibly TRBD1 or TRBD2 (5 bases each). The closer fit of TRBJ2-7 to the DNA end suggests the J call may be wrong. The length of the CDR3 is 12 residues. Germline-derived CDR1 and CDR2 are DFQATT and SNEGSKA (reference sequence). The DNA of the CDR3 is TGCAGTGCTAGAGGGGACCAATACGAGCAGTACTTC. It specifies CSARGDQYEQYF.

This rearrangement joins TRBV4-3 to TRBJ1-2; no clear D. This CDR3 contains 14 residues. Germline lookup yields CDR1 LGHNA and CDR2 YSLEER. V lost 0 bases to trimming and J lost 7 bases, with 12 bases between them. The CDR3: CASSQEAGKGGYTF. The CDR3 DNA follows: TGCGCCAGCAGCCAAGAGGCCGGGAAGGGTGGCTACACCTTC.

This chain joins TRBV14 and TRBJ2-6, with D perhaps assigned TRBD1 or TRBD2 (5 bases each). The germline CDR1 and CDR2 sequences are SGHDN and FVKESK. The CDR3 is made up of 17 amino acids. With 0 bases removed from V and 0 bases from J, the gap between germline ends came to 9 bases. The CDR3 sequence is CASSQDGAVSGANVLTF. For the CDR3, the DNA is TGTGCCAGCAGCCAAGACGGGGCCGTCTCTGGGGCCAACGTCCTGACTTTC. Full variable domain (outside the CDR3, taken from reference TRBV14 and TRBJ2-6): EAGVTQFPSHSVIEKGQTVTLRCDPISGHDNLYWYRRVMGKEIKFLLHFVKESKQDESGMPNNRFLAERTGGTYSTLKVQPAELEDSGVYFCASSQDGAVSGANVLTFGAGSRLTVL.

The chain links TRBV2 to TRBJ2-3; D might be TRBD2 (5 bases). CDR3 length: 15 amino acids. The germline gives CDR1 SNHLY, CDR2 FYNNEI. The ends were cut back, 6 bases at V and 2 bases at J, with 15 bases in the middle. DNA for the CDR3: TGTGCCAGCAGATGGGAGAACGGAATCACAGATACGCAGTATTTT. Its translation: CASRWENGITDTQYF. The whole variable domain, filled in from reference TRBV2 and TRBJ2-3, reads EPEVTQTPSHQVTQMGQEVILRCVPISNHLYFYWYRQILGQKVEFLVSFYNNEISEKSEIFDDQFSVERPDGSNFTLKIRSTKLEDSAMYFCASRWENGITDTQYFGPGTRLTVL.

To note about this clonotype: It differs at one base from a far larger clone, so likely a read error. The chain has TRBV7-2 and TRBJ1-2, with 7 bases matching TRBD1. Germline-derived CDR1 and CDR2 are SGHTA and FQGNSA. The CDR3 consists of 13 residues. CDR3 sequence: CANSLDRDYGYTF. The CDR3 DNA is TGTGCCAACAGCTTAGACAGGGACTATGGCTACACCTTC.

The rearrangement joins TRBV6-1 to TRBJ2-7, with 8 bases identical to TRBD1. This CDR3 is built from 13 residues. V shed 7 bases, J shed 7 bases, and the junction held 9 bases outside the gene matches. Germline V gives CDR1 MNHNS, CDR2 SASEGT. This CDR3 reads CASTSGGPGEQYF. The CDR3 DNA follows: TGTGCCAGCACCTCAGGGGGCCCAGGGGAGCAGTACTTC.

The chain uses TRBV11-2 and TRBJ2-7; perhaps TRBD2 as D (6 bases). Germline-derived CDR1 and CDR2 are SGHAT and FQNNGV. CDR3 length: 15 residues. V was cut by 0 bases and J by 7 bases, with 16 bases left in between. CDR3 sequence reads: CASSLDRIPGGEQYF. The DNA of the CDR3 is TGTGCCAGCAGCTTAGATCGTATACCCGGGGGTGAGCAGTACTTC.

The chain links TRBV20-1 to TRBJ1-2; 7 nucleotides match TRBD1. In germline, CDR1 is DFQATT, CDR2 SNEGSKA (reference sequence). This CDR3 spans 13 amino acids. The V gene end was trimmed by 2 bases and the J gene end by 6 bases; junction bases not matched to a gene: 6. CDR3 residues: CSARKTGSHGYTF. As DNA, the CDR3 is TGCAGTGCTAGAAAGACAGGGTCGCATGGCTACACCTTC.